This T cell receptor beta chain was observed in a study of radiotherapy plus CTLA-4 blockade in lung cancer. Produced via immunoSEQ multiplex PCR; TCRdb's table is partial and in-frame only. The sample shows some 60,000 clones, 75% to 85% of them seen only once. Germline CDR1 is MNHNS and CDR2 is SASEGT. J gave up 5 bases and V 2 bases, and 0 bases lay outside the gene matches. The CDR3 length is 13 residues. Here the sequenced sample was peripheral blood, taken from a patient treated with radiotherapy plus ipilimumab. The chain has TRBV6-1 and TRBJ1-5; TRBD1 aligns across 7 bases. The receptor was isolated from a human donor with non-small cell lung cancer who had a partial response to radiotherapy plus ipilimumab. The CDR3 sequence: CASSEQGDQPQHF. The DNA for the CDR3 is TGTGCCAGCAGTGAACAGGGGGATCAGCCCCAGCATTTT.